This is a list of T cell receptor beta chains from one sample in a study of blood T cell repertoires in COVID-19. Sequencing used immunoSEQ multiplex PCR; TCRdb keeps in-frame clones, though not all of them. The sample lists 25,000 to 35,000 clones; 75% to 85% were seen once. Sequencing input: peripheral blood. The receptor source for this set is a man between 65 and 85 years old with active COVID-19. Each CDR3 is given with its conserved first and last residue. Each record gives: V gene, J gene, D gene, clone size, CDR3 protein, CDR3 DNA. The D gene is left open where the match is weak. Rows may omit the clone size; those that give it use once, few, many or a size class.

>TRBV5-1|TRBJ2-7|TRBD2|-
CASSLGSGGEQYF
TGCGCCAGCAGCTTGGGTAGCGGGGGCGAGCAGTACTTC
>TRBV24-1|TRBJ1-2|-|-
CATSDMPGRGYTF
TGTGCCACCAGTGATATGCCAGGTCGGGGCTACACCTTC
>TRBV27|TRBJ2-7|TRBD1|-
CASSLWTGSDEQYF
TGTGCCAGCAGTTTATGGACAGGGTCGGACGAGCAGTACTTC
>TRBV21-1|TRBJ1-5|-|-
CASSNRVKTQHF
TGTGCCAGCAGCAACAGGGTCAAAACCCAGCATTTT
>TRBV5-4|TRBJ1-2|TRBD1|once
CASSLGDRDYGYTF
TGTGCCAGCAGCTTGGGGGACAGGGACTATGGCTACACCTTC
>TRBV5-5|TRBJ2-7|TRBD2|-
CASSLGGGVNEQYF
TGTGCCAGCAGCTTGGGGGGAGGGGTAAACGAGCAGTACTTC
>TRBV2|TRBJ1-1|TRBD1|-
CASRTGANTEAFF
TGTGCCAGCAGGACAGGGGCCAACACTGAAGCTTTCTTT
>TRBV6-1|TRBJ2-7|TRBD1|-
CASSDPGQGGLEQYF
TGTGCCAGCAGTGACCCGGGACAGGGAGGCCTCGAGCAGTACTTC
>TRBV6-2/TRBV6-3|TRBJ2-3|-|-
CASSLSADTQYF
TGTGCCAGCAGCTTATCAGCAGATACGCAGTATTTT
>TRBV2|TRBJ1-2|-|-
CASREDDYGYTF
TGTGCCAGCAGGGAGGATGACTATGGCTACACCTTC
>TRBV24-1|TRBJ2-2|TRBD1|-
CASQGAGGATGELFF
TGTGCCAGCCAGGGGGCAGGGGGCGCGACCGGGGAGCTGTTTTTT
>TRBV14|TRBJ1-1|TRBD1|-
CASSGGQGVTVEAFF
TGTGCCAGCAGCGGGGGACAGGGGGTGACAGTTGAAGCTTTCTTT
>TRBV27|TRBJ1-5|-|-
CASSGRPGEGNQPQHF
TGTGCCAGCAGTGGACGACCGGGGGAGGGCAATCAGCCCCAGCATTTT
>TRBV19|TRBJ1-2|-|-
CASSIGLSDGYTF
TGTGCCAGTAGTATAGGACTTTCAGATGGCTACACCTTC
>TRBV7-9|TRBJ1-1|TRBD1|-
CASSLIRGQLNTEAFF
TGTGCCAGCAGCCTAATAAGGGGACAGTTGAACACTGAAGCTTTCTTT
>TRBV27|TRBJ2-5|-|-
CASSPQYQETQYF
TGTGCCAGCAGTCCTCAGTACCAAGAGACCCAGTACTTC
>TRBV12-3/TRBV12-4|TRBJ2-5|-|few
CASSYRSQETQYF
TGTGCCAGCAGTTACAGATCTCAAGAGACCCAGTACTTC
>TRBV5-1|TRBJ2-5|TRBD2|-
CASSLAGLAGGNQETQYF
TGCGCCAGCAGCTTGGCTGGACTAGCGGGGGGGAATCAAGAGACCCAGTACTTC
>TRBV2|TRBJ2-7|TRBD2|-
CASKGLVRGSEQYF
TGTGCCAGCAAGGGACTAGTGCGGGGTAGCGAGCAGTACTTC
>TRBV2|TRBJ1-1|-|-
CASRFLTGDTEAFF
TGTGCCAGCAGGTTCCTTACCGGGGACACTGAAGCTTTCTTT
>TRBV7-9|TRBJ2-7|-|few
CASSFQGPYEQYF
TGTGCCAGCAGCTTCCAGGGCCCCTACGAGCAGTACTTC
>TRBV29-1|TRBJ1-3|TRBD1|-
CSATRGTGNTIYF
TGCAGCGCCACCAGGGGGACTGGAAACACCATATATTTT